The TCR beta chain described here comes from a study of T-cell memory formation after mild COVID-19. Study information: Most TCR clusters belonged to a single donor.

MiXCR was run by TCRdb on the 5' RACE reads, yielding one entry per CDR3 protein. The sample has fewer than 650,000 distinct CDR3 sequences, about 20% seen once. The source of this sequence is an adult woman who had mild COVID-19 (a few samples of this study predate the infection). Cell type and time point are not known. The sequenced sample consisted of PBMCs or a T cell subset sorted from them (not recorded which).

CDR3 loop: CASSHSRYEQYF. In DNA form, the CDR3 reads TGTGCCAGCAGCCATTCGAGATACGAGCAGTACTTC. This chain uses TRBV3-1 with TRBJ2-7, with D hard to call. The length of the CDR3 is 12 residues. Germline V CDR1 and CDR2: LGHDT, YNNKEL (reference sequence). The ends were cut back, 3 bases at V and 4 bases at J, with 7 bases in the middle.